This T cell receptor beta chain stems from a study of T-cell reconstitution after alpha-beta-depleted transplantation in children. Findings and caveats of the study: After transplant, high TCRbeta diversity at day 60 in some patients arose from surviving recipient T cells and thymic progenitors. Counts and diversity of T cells one year after transplant came mostly from newly produced T cells. Alpha-beta T cells present about two months after transplant were reported to originate from several hundred expanded graft clones.

The TCRbeta library incorporated unique molecular identifiers. MiXCR, run by TCRdb on the PCR reads, gives a single entry per CDR3 protein. The data show approximately 520,000 distinct CDR3 sequences, roughly 10% seen once. Comment on this clonotype: The antigen remains unidentified.

The CDR3 consists of 20 residues. V dropped 6 bases and J dropped 7; count of bases not matched to a gene: 25. The V gene's germline CDR1 is MNHEY and CDR2 SVGEGT. The sample was PBMCs, mostly from graft donor cells, taken 180 days after TCRalphabeta/CD19-depleted stem cell transplant. The clonotype comes from a female patient aged 2-10 years who had a stem cell transplant for aplastic anemia, so the T cells may come from the graft donor. This chain uses TRBV6-2 or TRBV6-3 with TRBJ2-4; 9 bases are shared with TRBD2. CDR3 nucleotides: TGTGCCAGCAGCCAGGGCCTCGAGCGGGCGGCCCTAGCGGGAAGGAACATTCAGTACTTC. This codes for CASSQGLERAALAGRNIQYF.